This T cell receptor (beta chain) originates from a study of tumor and adjacent non-tumor tissue in lung cancer. The template was RNA from unsorted bulk tissue. Distant lung tissue was collected more than 3 cm away from the tumor edge. A modified ARM-PCR protocol with three rounds of nested PCR amplified TCRbeta. TCRdb fed the multiplex PCR reads into MiXCR, producing one record per CDR3 protein. The sample contains some 100,000 distinct CDR3 sequences, roughly three fifths of which appear only once. This TCR came from a man in his sixties with non-small cell lung cancer. Specimen: distant non-tumor lung tissue.

The CDR3 region has the DNA TGTGCCAACAACCAACAGGGTACTGGGGCCAACGTCCTGACTTTC. Encoded protein: CANNQQGTGANVLTF. The chain uses TRBV11-3 and TRBJ2-6, with a tentative D call TRBD1 (6 bases). V was clipped by 10 bases and J by 2 bases, with 15 bases between them. From germline, CDR1 is SGHNT and CDR2 YENEEA. The CDR3 runs 15 residues.